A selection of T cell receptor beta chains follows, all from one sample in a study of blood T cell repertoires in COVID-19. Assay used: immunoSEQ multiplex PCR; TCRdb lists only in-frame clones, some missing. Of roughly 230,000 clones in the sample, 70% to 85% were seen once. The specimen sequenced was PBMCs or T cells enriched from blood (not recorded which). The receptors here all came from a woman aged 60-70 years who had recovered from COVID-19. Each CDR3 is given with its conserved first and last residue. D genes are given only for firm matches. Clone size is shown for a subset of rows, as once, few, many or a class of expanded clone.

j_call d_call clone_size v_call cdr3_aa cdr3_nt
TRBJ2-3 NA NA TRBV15 CATSRDTGTLSTDTQYF TGTGCCACCAGCAGGGATACCGGGACACTTAGCACAGATACGCAGTATTTT
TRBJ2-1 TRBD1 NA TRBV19 CASSIGGTGFSNEQFF TGTGCCAGTAGTATAGGGGGGACAGGGTTCTCCAATGAGCAGTTCTTC
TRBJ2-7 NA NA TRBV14 CASSGGAPRGSYEQYF TGTGCCAGCAGCGGCGGGGCCCCGAGGGGCTCCTACGAGCAGTACTTC
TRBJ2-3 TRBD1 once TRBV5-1 CASSPSTGGLGDTQYF TGCGCCAGCAGCCCGTCGACAGGGGGCTTAGGAGATACGCAGTATTTT
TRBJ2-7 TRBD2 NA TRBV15 CATSDSGRAHSEQYF TGTGCCACCAGCGATAGCGGGAGGGCCCATTCCGAGCAGTACTTC
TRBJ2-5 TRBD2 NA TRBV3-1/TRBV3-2 CASSPRTSGKETQYF TGTGCCAGCAGCCCTCGGACTAGCGGAAAAGAGACCCAGTACTTC
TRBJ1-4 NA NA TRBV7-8 CASSLSWSRDEKLFF TGTGCCAGCAGCTTAAGTTGGTCGAGAGATGAAAAACTGTTTTTT
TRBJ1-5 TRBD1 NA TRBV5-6 CASSLGQGYLQPQHF TGTGCCAGCAGCCTGGGACAGGGGTATCTTCAGCCCCAGCATTTT
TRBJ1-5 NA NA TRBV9 CASSVAYRDENQPQHF TGTGCCAGCAGCGTAGCTTACAGGGATGAGAATCAGCCCCAGCATTTT
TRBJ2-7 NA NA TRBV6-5 CASSYSGFYEQYF TGTGCCAGCAGTTACTCCGGTTTCTACGAGCAGTACTTC
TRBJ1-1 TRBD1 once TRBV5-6 CASSPGQRNTEAFF TGTGCCAGCAGCCCGGGACAGAGGAACACTGAAGCTTTCTTT
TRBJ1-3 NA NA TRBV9 CASSAGLPSGNTIYF TGTGCCAGCAGCGCAGGACTGCCCTCTGGAAACACCATATATTTT
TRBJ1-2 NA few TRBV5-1 CASSLQGDYGYTF TGCGCCAGCAGCTTACAGGGTGACTATGGCTACACCTTC
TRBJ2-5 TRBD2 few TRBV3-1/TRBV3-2 CATLAGGQETQYF TGTGCCACCTTAGCGGGGGGGCAAGAGACCCAGTACTTC
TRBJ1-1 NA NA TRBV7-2 CASSSWANTEAFF TGTGCCAGCAGCTCTTGGGCGAACACTGAAGCTTTCTTT
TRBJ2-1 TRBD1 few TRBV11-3 CASSLTGGDEQFF TGTGCCAGCAGCTTGACAGGGGGCGATGAGCAGTTCTTC
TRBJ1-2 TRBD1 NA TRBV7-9 CASSPGQGALGYTF TGTGCCAGCAGCCCCGGACAGGGGGCGCTTGGCTACACCTTC
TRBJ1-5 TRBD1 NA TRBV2 CASKQTGGNQPQHF TGTGCCAGCAAACAGACAGGGGGCAATCAGCCCCAGCATTTT
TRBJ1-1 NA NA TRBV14 CASSQSLNTEAFF TGTGCCAGCAGCCAGAGTTTGAACACTGAAGCTTTCTTT
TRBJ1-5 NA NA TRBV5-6 CASSIGGPRTDQPQHF TGTGCCAGCAGTATCGGAGGTCCACGTACCGATCAGCCCCAGCATTTT
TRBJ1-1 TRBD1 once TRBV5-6 CASGGQLNTEAFF TGTGCCAGCGGGGGACAGCTGAACACTGAAGCTTTCTTT
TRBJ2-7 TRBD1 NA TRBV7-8 CASSFRQGLGEQYF TGTGCCAGCAGCTTTAGACAGGGCCTAGGGGAGCAGTACTTC